A single sample gave rise to the 3 T cell receptor beta chains below, sequenced in a study of cytomegalovirus exposure and HLA in healthy donors. Some clones are missing from TCRdb's copy, which holds only in-frame ones; the method was immunoSEQ multiplex PCR. Of around 180,000 clones in the sample, about 83% are singletons; the top ten hold more than 1.4%. What was sequenced was PBMCs. All receptors come from a woman between 18 and 29 years old in good health and CMV-seronegative.

This clone was seen just once. The chain has TRBV15 and TRBJ2-2; 8 nucleotides match TRBD2. There are 18 residues in the CDR3. Unmatched junction bases numbered 7, after V lost 0 bases and J lost 1 base. Germline V gives CDR1 LNHNV, CDR2 YYDKDF (reference sequence). The CDR3 protein is CATSRDIRSGRNTGELFF. CDR3 nucleotide sequence: TGTGCCACCAGCAGAGATATCCGGAGCGGGAGGAACACCGGGGAGCTGTTTTTT.

The chain joins TRBV5-4 to TRBJ1-2, with D perhaps TRBD1 (6 bases). V was trimmed by 9 bases and J by 2 bases, leaving 17 bases between them. Germline CDR1 is SGHNT and CDR2 is YYREEE (reference sequence). This CDR3 comprises 14 residues. The CDR3 coding sequence is TGTGCCAACTCCCCAGGGGTAGGGAACTATGGCTACACCTTC. Amino acids: CANSPGVGNYGYTF. Variable domain in full (rest from reference TRBV5-4 and TRBJ1-2): ETGVTQSPTHLIKTRGQQVTLRCSSQSGHNTVSWYQQALGQGPQFIFQYYREEENGRGNFPPRFSGLQFPNYSSELNVNALELDDSALYLCANSPGVGNYGYTFGSGTRLTVV.

The chain has TRBV19 and TRBJ2-1; D remains unclear. This CDR3 is built from 19 residues. V was pared by 7 bases and J by 0 bases, with 25 bases between. The germline CDR1 and CDR2 sequences are LNHDA and SQIVND (reference sequence). CDR3 sequence (DNA): TGTGCCAGTACCAGCAGGCCCCCCGGTCCGTTGGTCTCCTACAATGAGCAGTTCTTC. Its protein product is CASTSRPPGPLVSYNEQFF.